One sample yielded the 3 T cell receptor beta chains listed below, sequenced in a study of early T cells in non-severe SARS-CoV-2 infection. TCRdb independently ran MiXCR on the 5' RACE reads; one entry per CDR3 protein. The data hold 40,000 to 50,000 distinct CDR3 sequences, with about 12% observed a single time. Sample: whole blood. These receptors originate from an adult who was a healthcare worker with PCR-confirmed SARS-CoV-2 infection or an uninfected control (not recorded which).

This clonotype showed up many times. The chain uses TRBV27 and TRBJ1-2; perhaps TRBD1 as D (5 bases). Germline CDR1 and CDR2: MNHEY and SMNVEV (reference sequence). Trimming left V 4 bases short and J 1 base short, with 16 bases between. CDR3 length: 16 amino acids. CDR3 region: CASSSKMTANNYGYTF. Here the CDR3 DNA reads TGTGCCAGCAGTTCCAAAATGACAGCTAATAACTATGGCTACACCTTC.

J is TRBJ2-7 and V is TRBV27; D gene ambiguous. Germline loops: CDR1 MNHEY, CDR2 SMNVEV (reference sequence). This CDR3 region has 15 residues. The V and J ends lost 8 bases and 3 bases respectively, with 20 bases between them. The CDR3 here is CASRTLGNYVYEQYF. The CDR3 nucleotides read TGTGCCAGCCGCACCCTGGGGAACTATGTCTACGAGCAGTACTTC.

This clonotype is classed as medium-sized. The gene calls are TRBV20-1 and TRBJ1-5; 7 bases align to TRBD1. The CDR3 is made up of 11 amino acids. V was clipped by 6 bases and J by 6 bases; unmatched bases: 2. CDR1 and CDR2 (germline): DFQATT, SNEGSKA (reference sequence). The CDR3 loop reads CSAGGSQPQHF. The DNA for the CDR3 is TGCAGTGCAGGGGGCTCTCAGCCCCAGCATTTT.